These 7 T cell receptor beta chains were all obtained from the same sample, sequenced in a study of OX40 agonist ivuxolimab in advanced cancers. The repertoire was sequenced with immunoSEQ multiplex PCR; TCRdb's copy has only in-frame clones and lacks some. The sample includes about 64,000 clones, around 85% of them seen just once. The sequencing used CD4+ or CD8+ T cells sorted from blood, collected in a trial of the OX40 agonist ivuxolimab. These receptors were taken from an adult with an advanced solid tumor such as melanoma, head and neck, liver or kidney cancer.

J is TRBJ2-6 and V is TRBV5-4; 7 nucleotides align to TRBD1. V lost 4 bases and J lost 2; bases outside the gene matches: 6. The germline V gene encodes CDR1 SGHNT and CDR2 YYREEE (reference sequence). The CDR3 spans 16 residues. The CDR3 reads CASSRGDRAGANVLTF. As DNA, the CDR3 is TGTGCCAGCAGCCGAGGAGACAGGGCTGGGGCCAACGTCCTGACTTTC.

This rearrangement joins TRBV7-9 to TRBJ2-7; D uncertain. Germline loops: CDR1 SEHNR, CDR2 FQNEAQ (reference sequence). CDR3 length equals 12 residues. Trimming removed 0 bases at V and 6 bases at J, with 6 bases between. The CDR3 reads CASSLAWGEQYF. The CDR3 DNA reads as TGTGCCAGCAGCTTAGCCTGGGGCGAGCAGTACTTC.

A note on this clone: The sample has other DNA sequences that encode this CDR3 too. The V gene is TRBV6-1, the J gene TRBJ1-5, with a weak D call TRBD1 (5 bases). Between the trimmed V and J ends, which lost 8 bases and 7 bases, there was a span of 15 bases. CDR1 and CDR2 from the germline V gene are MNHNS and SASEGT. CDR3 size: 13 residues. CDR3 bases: TGTGCCAGCCTTCAAATGGGGGGACAGCCCCAGCATTTT. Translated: CASLQMGGQPQHF.

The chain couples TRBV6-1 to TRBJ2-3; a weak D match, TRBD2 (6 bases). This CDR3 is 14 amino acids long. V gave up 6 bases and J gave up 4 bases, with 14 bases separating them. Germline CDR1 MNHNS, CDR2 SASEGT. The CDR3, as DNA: TGTGCCAGCAGCCGCAACTGGGGGGCAGATACGCAGTATTTT. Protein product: CASSRNWGADTQYF.

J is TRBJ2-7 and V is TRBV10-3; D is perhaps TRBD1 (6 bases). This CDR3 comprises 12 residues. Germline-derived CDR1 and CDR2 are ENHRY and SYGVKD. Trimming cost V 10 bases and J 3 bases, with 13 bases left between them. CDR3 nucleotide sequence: TGTGCCAGCAGGGACACCATCTACGAGCAGTACTTC. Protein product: CASRDTIYEQYF.

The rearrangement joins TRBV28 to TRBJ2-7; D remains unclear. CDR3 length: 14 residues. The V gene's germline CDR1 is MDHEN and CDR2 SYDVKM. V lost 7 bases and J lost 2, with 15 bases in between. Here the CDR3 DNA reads TGTGCCAGCATTTCATCACTGCATCCCTACGAGCAGTACTTC. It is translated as CASISSLHPYEQYF.

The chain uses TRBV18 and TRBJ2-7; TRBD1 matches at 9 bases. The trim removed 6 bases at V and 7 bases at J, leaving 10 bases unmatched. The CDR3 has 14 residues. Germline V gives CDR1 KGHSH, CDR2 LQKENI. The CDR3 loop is CASSQTTGGMEQYF. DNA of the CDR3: TGTGCCAGCTCTCAGACGACAGGGGGGATGGAGCAGTACTTC.